Ten or more counts support the clone carrying this T cell receptor beta chain. Antigen specificity is unknown. The sample comes from a study of CD8+CD57+ T cells in acquired aplastic anemia. Study context: Sorting CD4+ and CD8+ cells gave DNA averaging roughly 3.2 ug.

Genomic DNA constituted the template upon which TCR beta VDJ and CDR3 profiling was performed. TCRdb independently ran MiXCR on the reads; one entry per CDR3 protein. The table records under 350,000 distinct CDR3 sequences, about 56% of them present only once. Findings and caveats of the study: A set of twenty-nine CD8+ CDR3 sequences was shared between patients and controls, and these sequences appeared highly expressed in patients. A significant difference in CD8+ Simpson's diversity between patients and controls was not found.

In germline, CDR1 is MGHDK, CDR2 SYGVNS. Deletions cut 7 bases from V and 0 bases from J, with 12 bases between. The CDR3 is 15 amino acids. This TCR was recovered from a human donor with severe aplastic anemia or a healthy control (not recorded which). The chain joins TRBV25-1 to TRBJ2-2; a weak D match, TRBD1 (6 bases). The sequenced sample consisted of sorted CD4+, CD8+, or CD8+CD57+ T cells (not recorded which) from PBMCs. Here the CDR3 reads CASTAGETNTGELFF. DNA of the CDR3: TGTGCCAGCACTGCAGGGGAAACGAACACCGGGGAGCTGTTTTTT.